This section outlines one T cell receptor (beta chain) sequence together with its context. No antigen is known for it. This sample includes further DNA sequences coding for the same CDR3. The study drew its donors from healthy HIV-negative adults without recent acute infections or vaccinations. The donors were all Caucasian adults (living in Nashville, Tennessee). Assay used: immunoSEQ multiplex PCR; TCRdb lists only in-frame clones, some missing. The repertoire holds 2 million to 2.5 million clones, roughly 95% seen once, with around 0.13% in the top ten. Germline CDR1 and CDR2: SGHRS and YFSETQ. This CDR3 is 13 amino acids long. Trimming removed 1 base from V and 5 bases from J, with 6 bases in between. This entry is derived from a study of shared clonotypes between healthy human individuals. Findings and limits, study-wide: Generally, estimated richness proved larger in naive subsets than it did in memory subsets.

This chain links TRBV5-1 with TRBJ1-4; no firm D call. The sample taken for sequencing was naive CD4+ T cells sorted from blood. As to subset: CD45RA+ positively selected. The sequence was collected from a man in his late teens or twenties in good health. The chain's CDR3 is CASSLSGNEKLFF. In DNA, the CDR3 is TGCGCCAGCAGCTTGTCCGGGAATGAAAAACTGTTTTTT.